This TCR beta chain is from a study of T cells in Graves' hyperthyroidism and ophthalmopathy. Study-level results: With a median lead of around 6.7 months before onset, the model predicted ophthalmopathy.

A word on this clonotype: The antigen remains undetermined.

No ophthalmopathy progression within 18 months constituted stable Graves' hyperthyroidism. Newly diagnosed patients aged 18 to 65 had hyperthyroidism of under 2 months' duration. It was 8.5 to 10 ml of fresh peripheral blood that supplied the PBMCs. TCR beta CDR3 sequences were amplified from RNA transcripts. The TCR CDR3 was amplified in a first-round RT-PCR using the HTBI primer set. TCRdb itself ran the multiplex PCR reads through MiXCR, one entry per CDR3 protein. The sample has about 380,000 distinct CDR3 sequences; roughly 13% are singletons. The TCR was taken from a woman aged 60-70 years with Graves' hyperthyroidism. Sequencing was done on a sample of blood.

The chain's CDR3 is CASSIGDRALLNTEAFF. The CDR3 DNA reads as TGTGCCAGTAGTATCGGCGACAGGGCTCTCTTGAACACTGAAGCTTTCTTT. The chain combines TRBV19 with TRBJ1-1; 7 bases agree with TRBD1. Losses at the gene ends were 3 bases for V and 0 bases for J; bases not matched to a gene: 10. This CDR3 spans 17 amino acids. The germline V gene has CDR1 LNHDA and CDR2 SQIVND (reference sequence).